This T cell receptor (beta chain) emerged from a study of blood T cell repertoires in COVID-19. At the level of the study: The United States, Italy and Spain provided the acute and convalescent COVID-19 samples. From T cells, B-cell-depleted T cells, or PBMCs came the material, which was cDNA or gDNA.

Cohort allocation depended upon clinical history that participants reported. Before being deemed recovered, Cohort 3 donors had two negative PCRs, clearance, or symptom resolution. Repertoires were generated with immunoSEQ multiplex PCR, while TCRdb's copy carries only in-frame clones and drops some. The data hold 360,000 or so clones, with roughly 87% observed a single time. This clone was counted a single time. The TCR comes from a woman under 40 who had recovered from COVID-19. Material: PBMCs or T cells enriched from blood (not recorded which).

CDR3 nucleotides: TGTGCCACCAGTGATACAGGGACAGGGGGCTTGATCGGGGAGCTGTTTTTT. This translates into CATSDTGTGGLIGELFF. J is TRBJ2-2 and V is TRBV24-1, with 12 bases identical to TRBD1. Germline loops: CDR1 KGHDR, CDR2 SFDVKD. Unmatched junction bases numbered 8, after V lost 3 bases and J lost 7 bases. The CDR3 loop spans 17 amino acids.